Below, one T cell receptor (beta chain) is given with its context. The antigen is undetermined. The time point was: blood from clinic visit 5 months post-surgery; TSC patient then seizure free. Pre-surgery treatment included at least one anti-epileptic drug. The sample comes from a study of brain T cells in children with intractable seizures. General observations from the study: Patients' HCMV serostatus was unknown; virus specificity rests on CDR3 similarity alone.

This table comes from immunoSEQ multiplex PCR, and its TCRdb copy is limited to in-frame clones, with some not included. The sample has under 400,000 clones; over 90% are singletons. The CDR3 has 16 amino acids. Germline CDR1 is DFQATT and CDR2 is SNEGSKA (reference sequence). V was pared by 3 bases and J by 3 bases, with 9 bases of the junction left unmatched. This material consisted of peripheral blood, taken around 5 months after surgery. The chain combines TRBV20-1 with TRBJ1-5, with TRBD1 identical over 9 bases. This TCR derives from a boy in the first two years of life with tuberous sclerosis and intractable seizures. The chain's CDR3 is CSASSGQGAINQPQHF. CDR3 nucleotides: TGCAGTGCTAGTTCGGGACAGGGAGCCATCAATCAGCCCCAGCATTTT.